This T cell receptor beta chain was sequenced for a study of blood T cell repertoires in COVID-19. Profiled with immunoSEQ multiplex PCR; TCRdb holds only in-frame clones, not every one. The data hold approximately 280,000 clones, with roughly four fifths observed a single time. Participant-given clinical history determined each cohort assignment. The CDR3 is 12 residues long. The germline V and J ends were trimmed by 1 base and 3 bases, with 3 bases remaining between them. V usage is TRBV12-3 or TRBV12-4 and J usage is TRBJ2-5; D gene ambiguous. This TCR came from a man in his forties who had been exposed to COVID-19. Sequenced input: PBMCs or T cells enriched from blood (not recorded which). Here the CDR3 reads CASSLGEETQYF. CDR3 DNA: TGTGCCAGCAGTTTAGGCGAAGAGACCCAGTACTTC.